The rows below give T cell receptor beta chains drawn from one sample of a study of Graves' ophthalmopathy and Graves' hyperthyroidism. TCRdb passed the multiplex PCR reads through MiXCR, listing each CDR3 protein once. The sample consists of approximately 330,000 distinct CDR3 sequences, roughly 16% of them appearing once. Sequencing used peripheral blood. Every receptor here comes from an adult man with Graves' ophthalmopathy. Both conserved end residues are part of each CDR3. D genes are given only for firm matches. Clone size appears in some rows only: once, few, many, or a class for an expanded clone.

clone size	D gene	V gene	J gene	CDR3 DNA	CDR3 protein
many	TRBD1	TRBV12-3/TRBV12-4	TRBJ1-2	TGTGCCAGCAGTTTGTCCCTCGGGGGGGACAGGTCCAGGTTTGAGTATGGCTACACCTTC	CASSLSLGGDRSRFEYGYTF
many	TRBD1	TRBV5-1	TRBJ1-2	TGCGCCAGCAGCACGGGACAGTTGAACTATGGCTACACCTTC	CASSTGQLNYGYTF
many	-	TRBV27	TRBJ2-7	TGTGCCAGCAGTTCATACTCCGGGAGAATCTACGAGCAGTACTTC	CASSSYSGRIYEQYF
many	-	TRBV30	TRBJ1-2	TGTGCCTGGAGTGCCTGGACCCTCCGGAATGGCTACACCTTC	CAWSAWTLRNGYTF
many	-	TRBV20-1	TRBJ1-1	TGCAGTGCTAGAGTCCAGGGACGGTACACTGAAGCTTTCTTT	CSARVQGRYTEAFF
-	-	TRBV4-1	TRBJ2-2	TGCGCCAGCAGCCAGGAGACTTCGAACACCGGGGAGCTGTTTTTT	CASSQETSNTGELFF
few	-	TRBV19	TRBJ1-1	TGTGCCAGTAGTATTATCGGTTTGAACACTGAAGCTTTATTT	CASSIIGLNTEALF
many	-	TRBV4-3	TRBJ2-7	TGCGCCAGCAGCCAAGACGCCAGAACGCACGAGCAGTACTTC	CASSQDARTHEQYF
few	-	TRBV5-1	TRBJ2-7	TGCGCCAGCAGTTCAGGGGTGGGGGAGCAGTACTTC	CASSSGVGEQYF
many	TRBD1	TRBV24-1	TRBJ2-3	TGTGCCACCAGTGGGACAGGGACAGATACGCAGTATTTT	CATSGTGTDTQYF
many	-	TRBV29-1	TRBJ2-7	TGCAGCGTTGAAGTGGCAAGCTACGAGCAGTACTTC	CSVEVASYEQYF
many	-	TRBV28	TRBJ2-7	TGTGCCAGCAGTTTAAACGCAGGGTCGGGCGAGCAGTACTTC	CASSLNAGSGEQYF
many	-	TRBV11-2	TRBJ2-5	TGTGCCAGCAGCTTAGTGTGGGGGGCCGGGGAGACCCAGTACTTC	CASSLVWGAGETQYF
-	TRBD1	TRBV12-3/TRBV12-4	TRBJ2-2	TGTGCCAGCAGTTTATCGGACAGGGACACCGGGGAGCTGTTTTTT	CASSLSDRDTGELFF
many	TRBD1	TRBV5-4	TRBJ1-1	TGTGCCAGCAGTTGGGCCCTAACCGGGACAGGGAACACTGAAGCTTTCTTT	CASSWALTGTGNTEAFF
many	TRBD2	TRBV7-7	TRBJ2-7	TGTGCCAGCAGCTTAGATCGACTAGCGGGAGCAGCTAAAATGAATTCCTACGAGCAGTACTTC	CASSLDRLAGAAKMNSYEQYF
many	-	TRBV4-3	TRBJ2-7	TGCGCCAGCAGCCATAATCAGGGTCTCGAGCAGTACTTC	CASSHNQGLEQYF
many	-	TRBV19	TRBJ1-1	TGTGCCAGTAAAACCGGGACGAAGAACACTGAAGCTTTCTTT	CASKTGTKNTEAFF
-	-	TRBV12-3/TRBV12-4	TRBJ1-2	TGTGCCAGCAGTTTAGCGCGAGGAGCGGGGCCTGGCTACACCTTC	CASSLARGAGPGYTF
many	TRBD1	TRBV20-1	TRBJ1-5	TGCAGTGCTAGCGAGAGGGGGCACCAGCCCCAGCATTTT	CSASERGHQPQHF
many	-	TRBV7-2	TRBJ1-2	TGTGCCAGCAGCTTGATGTCGCAGGCCTATGGCTACACCTTC	CASSLMSQAYGYTF
many	-	TRBV7-8	TRBJ2-2	TGTGCCAGCAGCCCGCGCCCGGTCGCCCCTAACACCGGGGAGCTGTTTTTT	CASSPRPVAPNTGELFF
-	-	TRBV28	TRBJ2-7	TGTGCCACCGCGAGGCTGACCTACGAGCAGTACTTC	CATARLTYEQYF
-	-	TRBV20-1	TRBJ1-6	TGCAGTGCTAGAGAGCCGGGGAGGGATAATTCACCCCTCCACTTT	CSAREPGRDNSPLHF
-	TRBD2	TRBV7-2	TRBJ2-5	TGTGCCAGCAGCTCCCGACTAGCGGGGGTCCGGGAGACCCAGTACTTC	CASSSRLAGVRETQYF
many	-	TRBV6-1	TRBJ2-5	TGTGCCAGCAGTGAAGATATGGGGGGCCGGGAGACCCAGTACTTC	CASSEDMGGRETQYF
many	TRBD1	TRBV6-5	TRBJ2-7	TGTGCCAGCAGTCCCGGGACAGGTCCCTACGAGCAGTACTTC	CASSPGTGPYEQYF
many	-	TRBV2	TRBJ2-5	TGTGCCAGCAGTGATTTGGCAGGTTGGGAGACCCAGTACTTC	CASSDLAGWETQYF
many	-	TRBV6-2/TRBV6-3	TRBJ1-1	TGTGCCAGCAGTTACGAGGTCAGCTCGAACACTGAAGCTTTCTTT	CASSYEVSSNTEAFF
-	-	TRBV6-5	TRBJ2-2	TGTGCCAGCAGTTTAACATTATCGGTCGGGGAGCTGTTTTTT	CASSLTLSVGELFF
-	-	TRBV6-2/TRBV6-3	TRBJ1-2	TGTGCCAGCAGTTACGAAGACAGCATCTATGGCTACACCTTC	CASSYEDSIYGYTF
many	TRBD2	TRBV7-2	TRBJ2-7	TGTGCCAGCAGCACCCTAGCGGGGGGCCCCTACGAGCAGTACTTC	CASSTLAGGPYEQYF
-	TRBD1	TRBV6-1	TRBJ2-2	TGTGCCAGCAGGAGTAAGGGACAGTCTTTCTCCGGGGAGCTGTTTTTT	CASRSKGQSFSGELFF
many	TRBD1	TRBV11-3	TRBJ2-5	TGTGCCAGCAGCATAACCAGGGGGGAGACCCAGTACTTC	CASSITRGETQYF
many	-	TRBV11-2	TRBJ2-7	TGTGCCAGCAGCCGGGGACATTACGAGCAGTACTTC	CASSRGHYEQYF
many	-	TRBV10-3	TRBJ1-6	TGTGCCATCAGCACACAGGGTACTAATTCACCCCTCCACTTT	CAISTQGTNSPLHF
many	TRBD1	TRBV19	TRBJ1-2	TGTGCCAGTAGAGAGCCGGGACAGAATTATGGCTACACCTTC	CASREPGQNYGYTF
-	TRBD1	TRBV6-2/TRBV6-3	TRBJ2-7	TGTGCCAGCAGTTACGGGGGACAGGGCGGCATGAAGGAGTACTTC	CASSYGGQGGMKEYF
many	-	TRBV29-1	TRBJ1-2	TGCAGCGTTGAGACTAACTATGGCTACACCTTC	CSVETNYGYTF
many	-	TRBV2	TRBJ2-6	TGTGCCAGCAGTTTGGGAGGTGATCCTGGGGCCAACGTCCTGACTTTC	CASSLGGDPGANVLTF
-	-	TRBV12-5	TRBJ1-1	TGTGCTAGTGGTTATGGGACCACTGAAGCTTTCTTT	CASGYGTTEAFF
many	TRBD1	TRBV30	TRBJ1-1	TGTGCCTGGAGGGAGGGACAGGGGAACACTGAAGCTTTCTTT	CAWREGQGNTEAFF
-	-	TRBV2	TRBJ1-1	TGTGCCAGCAGTGAAGGCAGCCTGAACTCTGAAGCTTTCTTT	CASSEGSLNSEAFF
many	TRBD2	TRBV6-2/TRBV6-3	TRBJ2-7	TGTGCCAGCAGTTCCCCGGGACTAGCGGGGGCCTACGAGCAGTACTTC	CASSSPGLAGAYEQYF
many	-	TRBV11-2	TRBJ2-5	TGTGCCAGCAGCCCCGGGACCGCGTACCAAGAGACCCAGTACTTC	CASSPGTAYQETQYF
many	TRBD1	TRBV15	TRBJ1-5	TGTGCCACCAGCAGAGATCTCGGGAGGGGGCAAGTTCAGCCCCAGCATTTT	CATSRDLGRGQVQPQHF
-	-	TRBV24-1	TRBJ1-2	TGTGCCACCAGTGATCTGGCCGGCTACACCTTC	CATSDLAGYTF
many	TRBD2	TRBV2	TRBJ2-5	TGTGCCAGCACCTTTCTAGCGGGAGAGACCCAGTACTTC	CASTFLAGETQYF
-	-	TRBV6-1	TRBJ2-7	TGTGCCAGCAGCCAGCGGCCCCCCTACGAGCAGTACTTC	CASSQRPPYEQYF
many	-	TRBV11-2	TRBJ2-3	TGTGCCAGCAGCTACCCCGGGACGACAACAGATACGCAGTATTTT	CASSYPGTTTDTQYF
-	-	TRBV2	TRBJ2-7	TGTGCCACCACAGTTAACTCCTACGAGCAGTACTTC	CATTVNSYEQYF
many	-	TRBV19	TRBJ2-5	TGTGCCAGTAGCCCGACAGGCGGATCTCCGGAGACCCAGTACTTC	CASSPTGGSPETQYF
many	TRBD1	TRBV29-1	TRBJ2-5	TGCAGCGTTGTCATCTCTTTCCGGGACAGGGGAAAGACCCAGTACTTC	CSVVISFRDRGKTQYF
many	-	TRBV5-1	TRBJ1-6	TGCGCCAGCAGCTTGGATGGGGGCTTTTATTCACCCCTCCACTTT	CASSLDGGFYSPLHF
many	-	TRBV24-1	TRBJ2-7	TGTGCCACCAGTGATGGGAGCGAGGCGGGCGAGCAGTACTTC	CATSDGSEAGEQYF
-	-	TRBV10-3	TRBJ1-5	TGTGCCATCAGTGAGGGTGCAGTCAAACCCAATCAGCCCCAGCATTTT	CAISEGAVKPNQPQHF